This T cell receptor (beta chain) is from a study of cytomegalovirus exposure and HLA in healthy donors. Worth noting for this clone: Antigen specificity is unknown.

The study's findings and limits: There was a cluster of highly shared sequence variants that was likely a sequencing artifact.

Both 60 Vbeta primers and 13 Jbeta primers went into the PCR. Sequenced by immunoSEQ multiplex PCR; TCRdb stores in-frame clones only, minus some. This table has around 80,000 clones, approximately 74% appearing once. The ends were cut back, 5 bases at V and 4 bases at J, with 10 bases in the middle. The germline V gene encodes CDR1 SGHTA and CDR2 FQGNSA. This CDR3 has 13 amino acids. The TCR originated in a man in his forties or fifties in good health and CMV-seropositive. Sample: PBMCs. This rearrangement joins TRBV7-2 to TRBJ2-3; D is perhaps TRBD2 (5 bases). The CDR3 DNA follows: TGTGCCAGCAGCCCCACTAGTGCAGATACGCAGTATTTT. It specifies CASSPTSADTQYF. The full variable domain, rest sourced from reference TRBV7-2 and TRBJ2-3, is GAGVSQSPSNKVTEKGKDVELRCDPISGHTALYWYRQSLGQGLEFLIYFQGNSAPDKSGLPSDRFSAERTGGSVSTLTIQRTQQEDSAVYLCASSPTSADTQYFGPGTRLTVL.